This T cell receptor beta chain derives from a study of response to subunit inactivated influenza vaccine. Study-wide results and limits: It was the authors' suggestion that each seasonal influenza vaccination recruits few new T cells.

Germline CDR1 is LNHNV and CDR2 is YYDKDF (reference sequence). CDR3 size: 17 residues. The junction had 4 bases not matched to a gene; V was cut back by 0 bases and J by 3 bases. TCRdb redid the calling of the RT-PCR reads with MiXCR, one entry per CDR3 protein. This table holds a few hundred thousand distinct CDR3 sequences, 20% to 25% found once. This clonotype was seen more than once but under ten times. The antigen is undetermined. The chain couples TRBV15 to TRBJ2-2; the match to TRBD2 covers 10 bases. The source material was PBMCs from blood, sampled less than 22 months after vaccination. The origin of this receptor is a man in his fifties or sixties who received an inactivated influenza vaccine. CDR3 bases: TGTGCCACCAGCAGAGATAGTCTAGCGGGAGACACCGGGGAGCTGTTTTTT. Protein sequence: CATSRDSLAGDTGELFF.